This TCR beta chain appears in the sequencing data of a study of T cell responses to AZD1222 COVID-19 vaccine. Study findings and constraints: Repertoires were obtained solely post-peak T cell response. There were mostly white British donors and more females than males, and clonal diversity was possibly underestimated.

Sequencing used immunoSEQ multiplex PCR; TCRdb keeps in-frame clones, though not all of them. Among fewer than 130,000 clones listed, more than 85% were seen once. About this clone: Its cognate antigen is unknown.

This clonotype originated in an adult in good health. The material was peripheral blood, obtained on day 0 of AZD1222 vaccination.

The DNA for the CDR3 is TGCAGCGTTGGAGGACAGGGCAGTCGGACCGGGGAGCTGTTTTTT. It yields the protein CSVGGQGSRTGELFF. This chain links TRBV29-1 with TRBJ2-2, with TRBD1 matching over 8 bases. Trimming cost V 4 bases and J 5 bases; bases outside gene matches: 9. Germline V gene sequence: CDR1 SQVTM, CDR2 ANQGSEA. This CDR3 has 15 amino acids.